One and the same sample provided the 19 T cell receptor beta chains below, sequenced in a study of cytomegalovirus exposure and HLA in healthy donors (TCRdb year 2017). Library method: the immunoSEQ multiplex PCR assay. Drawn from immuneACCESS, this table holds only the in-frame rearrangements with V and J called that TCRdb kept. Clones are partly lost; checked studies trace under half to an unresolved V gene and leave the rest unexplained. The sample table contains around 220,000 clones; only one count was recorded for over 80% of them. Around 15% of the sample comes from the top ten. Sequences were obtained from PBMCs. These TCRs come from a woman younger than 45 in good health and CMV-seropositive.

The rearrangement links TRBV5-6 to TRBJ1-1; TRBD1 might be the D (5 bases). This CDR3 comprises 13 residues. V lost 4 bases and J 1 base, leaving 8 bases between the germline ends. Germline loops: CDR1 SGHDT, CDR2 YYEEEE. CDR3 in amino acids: CASSMTENTEAFF. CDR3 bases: TGTGCCAGCAGCATGACAGAGAACACTGAAGCTTTCTTT.

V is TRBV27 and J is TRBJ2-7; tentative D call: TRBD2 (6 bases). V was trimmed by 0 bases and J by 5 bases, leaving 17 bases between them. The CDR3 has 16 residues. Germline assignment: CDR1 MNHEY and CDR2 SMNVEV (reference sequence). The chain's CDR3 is CASSLSSGLRIDEQYF. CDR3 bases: TGTGCCAGCAGTTTATCCTCGGGACTGCGGATAGACGAGCAGTACTTC.

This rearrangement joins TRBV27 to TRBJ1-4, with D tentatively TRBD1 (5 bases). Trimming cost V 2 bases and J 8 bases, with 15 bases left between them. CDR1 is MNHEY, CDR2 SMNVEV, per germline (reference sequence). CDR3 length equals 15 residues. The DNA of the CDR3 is TGTGCCAGCAGTTTAGGGGCATCCCGCCGGGAAAAACTGTTTTTT. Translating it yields CASSLGASRREKLFF. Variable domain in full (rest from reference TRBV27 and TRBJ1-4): EAQVTQNPRYLITVTGKKLTVTCSQNMNHEYMSWYRQDPGLGLRQIYYSMNVEVTDKGDVPEGYKVSRKEKRNFPLILESPSPNQTSLYFCASSLGASRREKLFFGSGTQLSVL.

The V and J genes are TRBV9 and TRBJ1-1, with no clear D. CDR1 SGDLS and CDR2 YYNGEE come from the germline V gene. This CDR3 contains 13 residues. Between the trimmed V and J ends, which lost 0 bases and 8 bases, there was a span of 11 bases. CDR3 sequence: CASSVVLKGEAFF. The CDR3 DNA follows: TGTGCCAGCAGCGTAGTCTTGAAAGGGGAAGCTTTCTTT.

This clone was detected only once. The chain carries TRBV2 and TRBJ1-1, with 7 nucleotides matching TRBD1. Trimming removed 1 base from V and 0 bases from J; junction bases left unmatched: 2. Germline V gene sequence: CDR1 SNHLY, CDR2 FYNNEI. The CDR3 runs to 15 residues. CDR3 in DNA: TGTGCCAGCAGTGAAGACAGGGGCATGAACACTGAAGCTTTCTTT. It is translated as CASSEDRGMNTEAFF. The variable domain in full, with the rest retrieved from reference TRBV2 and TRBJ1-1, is EPEVTQTPSHQVTQMGQEVILRCVPISNHLYFYWYRQILGQKVEFLVSFYNNEISEKSEIFDDQFSVERPDGSNFTLKIRSTKLEDSAMYFCASSEDRGMNTEAFFGQGTRLTVV.

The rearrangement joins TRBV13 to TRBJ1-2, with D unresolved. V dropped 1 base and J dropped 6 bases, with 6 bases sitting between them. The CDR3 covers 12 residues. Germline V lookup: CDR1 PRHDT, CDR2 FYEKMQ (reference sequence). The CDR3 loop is CASSLEGNGYTF. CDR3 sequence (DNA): TGTGCCAGCAGCTTAGAAGGCAATGGCTACACCTTC.

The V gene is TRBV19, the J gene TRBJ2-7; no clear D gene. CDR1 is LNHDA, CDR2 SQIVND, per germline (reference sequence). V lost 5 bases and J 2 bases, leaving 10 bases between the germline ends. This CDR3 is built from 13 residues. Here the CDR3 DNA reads TGTGCCAGTAGTTCGGCCAGTACCTACGAGCAGTACTTC. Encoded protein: CASSSASTYEQYF. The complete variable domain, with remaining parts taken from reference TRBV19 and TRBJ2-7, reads DGGITQSPKYLFRKEGQNVTLSCEQNLNHDAMYWYRQDPGQGLRLIYYSQIVNDFQKGDIAEGYSVSREKKESFPLTVTSAQKNPTAFYLCASSSASTYEQYFGPGTRLTVT.

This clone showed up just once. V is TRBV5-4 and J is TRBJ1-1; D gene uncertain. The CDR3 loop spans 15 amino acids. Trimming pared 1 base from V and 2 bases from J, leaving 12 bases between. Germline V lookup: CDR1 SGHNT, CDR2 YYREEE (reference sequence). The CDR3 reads CASSLRPEGNTEAFF. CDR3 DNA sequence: TGTGCCAGCAGCTTGCGACCCGAGGGTAACACTGAAGCTTTCTTT. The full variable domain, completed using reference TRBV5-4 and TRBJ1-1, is ETGVTQSPTHLIKTRGQQVTLRCSSQSGHNTVSWYQQALGQGPQFIFQYYREEENGRGNFPPRFSGLQFPNYSSELNVNALELDDSALYLCASSLRPEGNTEAFFGQGTRLTVV.

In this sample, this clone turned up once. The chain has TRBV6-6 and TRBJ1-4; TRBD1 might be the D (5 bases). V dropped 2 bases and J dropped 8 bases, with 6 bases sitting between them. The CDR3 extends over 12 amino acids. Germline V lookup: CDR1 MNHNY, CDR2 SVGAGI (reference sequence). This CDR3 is CASSYDREKLFF. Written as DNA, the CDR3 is TGTGCCAGCAGTTACGACAGAGAAAAACTGTTTTTT.

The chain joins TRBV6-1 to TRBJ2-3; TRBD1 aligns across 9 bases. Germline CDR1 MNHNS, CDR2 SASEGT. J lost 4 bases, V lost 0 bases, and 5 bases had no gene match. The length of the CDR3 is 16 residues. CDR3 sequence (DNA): TGTGCCAGCAGTGAAGCAGGGACAGGGCCGGCAGATACGCAGTATTTT. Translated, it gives CASSEAGTGPADTQYF.

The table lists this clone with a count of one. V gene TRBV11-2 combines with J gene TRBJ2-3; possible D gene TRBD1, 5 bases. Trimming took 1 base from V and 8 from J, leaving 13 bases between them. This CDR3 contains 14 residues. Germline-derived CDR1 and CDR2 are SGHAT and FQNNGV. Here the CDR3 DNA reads TGTGCCAGCAGCTTAGTCGCAGGGTTTGGTACGCAGTATTTT. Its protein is CASSLVAGFGTQYF.

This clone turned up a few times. Written as DNA, the CDR3 is TGTGCCAGCAGCTTAGGGCGTACCGGGGAGCTGTTTTTT. This sequence encodes CASSLGRTGELFF. The chain joins TRBV11-3 to TRBJ2-2; D is unclear. The germline V gene has CDR1 SGHNT and CDR2 YENEEA. The CDR3 is 13 residues long. The V and J ends lost 1 base and 5 bases respectively, with 5 bases between them.

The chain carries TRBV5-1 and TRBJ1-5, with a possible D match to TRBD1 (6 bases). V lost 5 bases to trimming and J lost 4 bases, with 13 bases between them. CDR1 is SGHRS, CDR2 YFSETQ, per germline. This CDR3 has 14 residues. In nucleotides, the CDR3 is TGCGCCAGCAGTTCGCAAGGGGGAAATCAGCCCCAGCATTTT. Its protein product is CASSSQGGNQPQHF. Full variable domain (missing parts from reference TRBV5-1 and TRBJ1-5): KAGVTQTPRYLIKTRGQQVTLSCSPISGHRSVSWYQQTPGQGLQFLFEYFSETQRNKGNFPGRFSGRQFSNSRSEMNVSTLELGDSALYLCASSSQGGNQPQHFGDGTRLSIL.

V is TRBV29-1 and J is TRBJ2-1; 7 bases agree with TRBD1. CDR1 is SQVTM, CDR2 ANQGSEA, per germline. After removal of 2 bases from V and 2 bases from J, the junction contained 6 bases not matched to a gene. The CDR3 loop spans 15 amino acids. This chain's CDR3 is CSVELTGTAYNEQFF. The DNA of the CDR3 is TGCAGCGTTGAACTGACCGGGACAGCCTACAATGAGCAGTTCTTC.

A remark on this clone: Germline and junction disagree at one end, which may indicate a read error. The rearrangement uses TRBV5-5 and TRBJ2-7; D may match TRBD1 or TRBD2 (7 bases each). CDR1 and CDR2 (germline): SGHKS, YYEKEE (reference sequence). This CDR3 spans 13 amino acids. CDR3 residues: CASSLRSTGEGDF. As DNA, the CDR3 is TGTGCCAGCAGCTTGAGATCCACAGGGGAGGGGGACTTC.

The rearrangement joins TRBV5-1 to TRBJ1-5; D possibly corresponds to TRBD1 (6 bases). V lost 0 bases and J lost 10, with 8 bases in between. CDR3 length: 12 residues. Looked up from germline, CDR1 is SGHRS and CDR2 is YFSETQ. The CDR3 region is CASSLEGGPQHF. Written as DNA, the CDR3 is TGCGCCAGCAGCTTGGAGGGGGGTCCCCAGCATTTT.

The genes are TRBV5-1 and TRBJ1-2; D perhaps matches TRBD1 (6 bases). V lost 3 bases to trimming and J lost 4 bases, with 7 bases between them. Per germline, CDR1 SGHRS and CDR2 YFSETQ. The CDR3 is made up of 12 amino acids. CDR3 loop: CASSSDSYGYTF. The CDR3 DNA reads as TGCGCCAGCAGCTCGGACAGCTATGGCTACACCTTC.

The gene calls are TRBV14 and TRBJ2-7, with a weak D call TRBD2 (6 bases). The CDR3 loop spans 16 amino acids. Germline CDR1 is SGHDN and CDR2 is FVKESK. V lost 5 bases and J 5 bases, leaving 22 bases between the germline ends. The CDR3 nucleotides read TGTGCCAGCAGCTACCGTCGTGGGACGGCGGGGAACGAGCAGTACTTC. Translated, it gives CASSYRRGTAGNEQYF. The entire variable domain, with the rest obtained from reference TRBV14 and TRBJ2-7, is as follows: EAGVTQFPSHSVIEKGQTVTLRCDPISGHDNLYWYRRVMGKEIKFLLHFVKESKQDESGMPNNRFLAERTGGTYSTLKVQPAELEDSGVYFCASSYRRGTAGNEQYFGPGTRLTVT.

The CDR3 DNA reads TGTGCCAGCAGGACAGGGGAACAGCCCCAGCATTTT. Its protein is CASRTGEQPQHF. This chain connects TRBV28 to TRBJ1-5; 8 bases are a match to TRBD1. J gave up 7 bases and V 6 bases, and 2 bases lay outside the gene matches. The CDR3 has 12 residues. Per germline, CDR1 MDHEN and CDR2 SYDVKM.